Presented here are 4 T cell receptor beta chains from one specimen sequenced in a study of blood T cell repertoires in COVID-19. The method was immunoSEQ multiplex PCR; TCRdb's version includes in-frame clones alone and lacks a portion of them. This repertoire shows 110,000 or so clones, 70% to 90% found once; its top ten account for about 4.5%. Material: peripheral blood. Every receptor here comes from a woman aged 45 to 65 with acute or convalescent COVID-19.

The V and J genes are TRBV4-1 and TRBJ2-7; 8 positions match TRBD2. From germline, CDR1 is MGHRA and CDR2 YSYEKL. This CDR3 contains 16 residues. V trimming: 1 base; J trimming: 4 bases; junction bases outside the gene matches: 9. The CDR3 coding sequence is TGCGCCAGCAGCCAAGGCGATCTACTAGCGGAATACGAGCAGTACTTC. This sequence encodes CASSQGDLLAEYEQYF.

This clone occurred once. The chain employs TRBV5-8 and TRBJ2-3, with 10 bases that match TRBD1. The germline V gene encodes CDR1 SGHTS and CDR2 YDEGEE. The CDR3 has 16 amino acids. J was trimmed by 5 bases and V by 2 bases; bases with no gene match: 8. CDR3 amino acids: CASSLGDRGTKDTQYF. The CDR3 DNA sequence: TGTGCCAGCAGCTTAGGGGACAGGGGAACGAAAGATACGCAGTATTTT.

The rearrangement links TRBV19 to TRBJ1-5, with TRBD1 as a possible D gene (5 bases). Germline assignment: CDR1 LNHDA and CDR2 SQIVND (reference sequence). The CDR3 totals 15 residues. V was trimmed by 0 bases and J by 4 bases, leaving 10 bases between them. In DNA form, the CDR3 reads TGTGCCAGTAGTATAGAGACAGCCAGGAATCAGCCCCAGCATTTT. Its translation is CASSIETARNQPQHF.

V usage is TRBV15 and J usage is TRBJ2-3; D is unclear. Trimming cost V 3 bases and J 3 bases, with 13 bases left between them. The CDR3 contains 15 residues. Germline CDR1 is LNHNV and CDR2 is YYDKDF (reference sequence). The CDR3 coding sequence is TGTGCCACCAGCAGGCCCCTGTTGCGGACAGATACGCAGTATTTT. Residues: CATSRPLLRTDTQYF.